These 3 T cell receptor beta chains were sequenced from one sample in a study of blood T cell repertoires in COVID-19. Clones were read by immunoSEQ multiplex PCR, and TCRdb kept only the in-frame ones, dropping some. The repertoire has 100,000 to 150,000 clones, more than 85% of them found once; the top ten carry more than 15%. Material: peripheral blood. The receptors were sampled from a man aged 50 to 60 with active or convalescent COVID-19.

The chain is built from TRBV18 and TRBJ1-2; 7 nucleotides align to TRBD1. Germline loops: CDR1 KGHSH, CDR2 LQKENI. After removal of 3 bases from V and 6 bases from J, the junction contained 7 bases not matched to a gene. This CDR3 is 14 amino acids long. CDR3: CASSPTDRWNGYTF. The CDR3 DNA is TGTGCCAGCTCACCTACGGACAGGTGGAATGGCTACACCTTC.

This chain uses TRBV29-1 with TRBJ2-7; TRBD1 agrees at 9 bases. Germline-derived CDR1 and CDR2 are SQVTM and ANQGSEA. Trimming removed 6 bases from V and 7 bases from J; junction bases left unmatched: 7. The CDR3 has 12 amino acids. The CDR3 DNA reads as TGCAGCGTGTACAGGGGGCACGGGGAGCAGTACTTC. It is translated as CSVYRGHGEQYF.

V is TRBV11-3 and J is TRBJ2-1; maybe TRBD1 (5 bases). V lost 2 bases and J 4 bases, leaving 12 bases between the germline ends. CDR1 is SGHNT and CDR2 is YENEEA in the germline V gene. This CDR3 comprises 15 residues. The CDR3 coding sequence is TGTGCCAGCAGCTTATCGTCGACAGTTTACAATGAGCAGTTCTTC. It specifies CASSLSSTVYNEQFF.